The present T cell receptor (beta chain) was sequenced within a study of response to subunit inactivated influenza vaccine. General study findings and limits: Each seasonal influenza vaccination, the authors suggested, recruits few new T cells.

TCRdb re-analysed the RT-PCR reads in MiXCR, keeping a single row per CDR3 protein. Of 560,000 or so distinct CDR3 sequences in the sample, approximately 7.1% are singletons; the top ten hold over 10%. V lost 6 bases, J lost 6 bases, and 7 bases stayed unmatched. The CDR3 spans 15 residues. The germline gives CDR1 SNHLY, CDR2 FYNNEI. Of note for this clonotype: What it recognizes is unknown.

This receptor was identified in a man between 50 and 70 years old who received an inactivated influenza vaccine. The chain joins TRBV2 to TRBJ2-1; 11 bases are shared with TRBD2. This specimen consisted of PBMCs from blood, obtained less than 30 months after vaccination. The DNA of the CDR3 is TGTGCCAGCAGGGTCACTAGCGGGAGTGCCAATGAGCAGTTCTTC. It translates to CASRVTSGSANEQFF.